This TCR beta chain comes out of a study of spatial heterogeneity in lung cancer. As for time point: sample taken at primary tumor resection. Without sorting, whole RNA was sequenced from tumor, nontumor lung or frozen PBMC. MiXCR, run by TCRdb on the 5' RACE reads, gives a single entry per CDR3 protein. This sample has 10,000 to 15,000 distinct CDR3 sequences, with over 15% found just once. The CDR3 has 18 amino acids. V lost 3 bases, J lost 1 base, and 9 bases stayed unmatched. The chain has TRBV12-3 or TRBV12-4 and TRBJ2-1; 10 nucleotides agree with TRBD2. This material consisted of PBMCs, taken at surgery. This clonotype originated in a male donor with early-stage non-small cell lung cancer. The chain's CDR3 is CASSFWASGSGSYNEQFF. The CDR3 DNA follows: TGTGCCAGCAGTTTTTGGGCTAGCGGGAGTGGGTCCTACAATGAGCAGTTCTTC.